This T cell receptor (beta chain) was found in a study of cytomegalovirus exposure and HLA in healthy donors. V lost 4 bases and J 3 bases, leaving 9 bases between the germline ends. This CDR3 is built from 14 residues. Germline values: CDR1 SNHLY, CDR2 FYNNEI. PCR employed 60 Vbeta and 13 Jbeta primers. Profiling relied on immunoSEQ multiplex PCR, and the TCRdb table lists in-frame clones only, not all of them. In the table there are fewer than 200,000 clones, 70% to 80% of which are singletons. Material for sequencing was PBMCs. The chain recombines TRBV2 with TRBJ2-2; possible D gene TRBD1, 5 bases. This sequence was found in a man aged 35-49 years in good health and CMV-seronegative. The CDR3 protein is CASSVRQHTGELFF. CDR3 sequence (DNA): TGTGCCAGCAGTGTTCGACAGCACACCGGGGAGCTGTTTTTT.